A single sample is the source of the 19 T cell receptor beta chains below, sequenced in a study of blood T cell repertoires in COVID-19. Sequenced by immunoSEQ multiplex PCR; TCRdb stores in-frame clones only, minus some. The sample shows about 160,000 clones, approximately 81% of them seen only once. The sequencing input was PBMCs or T cells enriched from blood (not recorded which). The receptors were gathered from a woman in her fifties or sixties who had recovered from COVID-19.

This chain links TRBV28 with TRBJ1-5; 9 bases agree with TRBD1. There are 13 residues in the CDR3. Germline CDR1 MDHEN, CDR2 SYDVKM. The J segment lost 9 bases and the V segment lost 5 bases, leaving 5 bases of the junction unmatched. CDR3 loop: CASSDDRGMPQHF. The CDR3 nucleotides read TGTGCCAGCAGTGACGACAGGGGGATGCCCCAGCATTTT.

With respect to this clone: This CDR3 is also generated by other DNA sequences in the sample. The V and J genes are TRBV19 and TRBJ2-7, with D possibly being TRBD1 (7 bases). Germline CDR1 and CDR2: LNHDA and SQIVND (reference sequence). Trimming shortened V by 5 bases and J by 3 bases, and 14 bases separated the two germline ends. This CDR3 is 14 amino acids long. Written as DNA, the CDR3 is TGTGCCAGTAGTTATGGACAGGAGGGCTACGAGCAGTACTTC. Its protein product is CASSYGQEGYEQYF.

The chain has TRBV9 and TRBJ2-2, with D possibly being TRBD1 (6 bases). From germline, CDR1 is SGDLS and CDR2 YYNGEE. Trimming removed 6 bases from V and 5 bases from J, with 17 bases in between. There are 15 residues in the CDR3. Written as DNA, the CDR3 is TGTGCCAGCAAGGCCGCTTCAGGGGTGACCGGGGAGCTGTTTTTT. Translated: CASKAASGVTGELFF.

This clone was seen a few times. The chain employs TRBV3-1 (or the pseudogene TRBV3-2) and TRBJ2-5; D gene unclear. V was pared by 2 bases and J by 5 bases, with 9 bases between. The CDR3 is 13 amino acids. Germline V gene sequence: CDR1 LGHDT, CDR2 YNNKEL (reference sequence). This CDR3 reads CASSQQVQETQYF. The CDR3 DNA reads as TGTGCCAGCAGCCAACAGGTCCAGGAGACCCAGTACTTC.

The chain joins TRBV28 to TRBJ1-5; TRBD1 matches at 7 bases. Germline V CDR1 and CDR2: MDHEN, SYDVKM. The CDR3 covers 15 residues. Germline trimming cut 5 bases from V and 2 bases from J; bases unmatched to any gene: 6. The CDR3 loop is CASSDRERGNQPQHF. Here the CDR3 DNA reads TGTGCCAGCAGTGACAGGGAGAGGGGCAATCAGCCCCAGCATTTT.

This chain uses TRBV2 with TRBJ1-4; 7 nucleotides line up with TRBD1. The J segment lost 5 bases and the V segment lost 8 bases, leaving 8 bases of the junction unmatched. This CDR3 contains 14 residues. Germline CDR1 reads SNHLY; CDR2 reads FYNNEI. CDR3 loop: CASRLTGRNEKLFF. The DNA for the CDR3 is TGTGCCAGCCGATTGACAGGGAGAAATGAAAAACTGTTTTTT.

The chain has TRBV6-5 and TRBJ2-7, with a tentative D call TRBD1 (6 bases). Germline assignment: CDR1 MNHEY and CDR2 SVGAGI. Trimming took 2 bases from V and 3 from J, leaving 11 bases between them. This CDR3 region has 14 residues. The CDR3 DNA sequence: TGTGCCAGCAGTTACGGGACACCGCTCTACGAGCAGTACTTC. This translates into CASSYGTPLYEQYF.

This chain joins TRBV27 and TRBJ2-7, with D possibly being TRBD2 (5 bases). Between the trimmed V and J ends, which lost 3 bases and 3 bases, there was a span of 12 bases. Germline assignment: CDR1 MNHEY and CDR2 SMNVEV (reference sequence). The CDR3 extends over 14 amino acids. The CDR3 region is CASSFGGGFYEQYF. CDR3 DNA sequence: TGTGCCAGCAGTTTCGGCGGCGGGTTCTACGAGCAGTACTTC.

The gene calls are TRBV7-9 and TRBJ2-7, with D possibly being TRBD1 (5 bases). V lost 8 bases to trimming and J lost 1 base, with 9 bases between them. Germline values: CDR1 SEHNR, CDR2 FQNEAQ (reference sequence). The CDR3 has 12 amino acids. CDR3: CASGAGSYEQYF. The CDR3 DNA follows: TGTGCCAGCGGTGCAGGGTCCTACGAGCAGTACTTC.

The chain recombines TRBV12-3 or TRBV12-4 with TRBJ1-1; weak D call: TRBD1 (5 bases). The CDR3 contains 13 residues. Trimming took off 5 bases at V and 5 bases at J, with 12 bases between the two ends. CDR3 DNA: TGTGCCAGCAGTACCCAACAGGCAACTGAAGCTTTCTTT. It is translated as CASSTQQATEAFF.

The CDR3 loop reads CASSLATGGRETQYF. The CDR3 region has the DNA TGTGCCAGCAGCTTAGCGACGGGAGGCCGGGAGACCCAGTACTTC. The chain couples TRBV7-2 to TRBJ2-5; 7 bases align to TRBD2. Trimming removed 0 bases from V and 5 bases from J; junction bases left unmatched: 6. The CDR3 extends over 15 amino acids. CDR1 and CDR2 from the germline V gene are SGHTA and FQGNSA.

The chain carries TRBV4-3 and TRBJ1-2, with TRBD1 as a possible D gene (6 bases). This CDR3 region has 15 residues. Looked up from germline, CDR1 is LGHNA and CDR2 is YSLEER. The V end lost 2 bases, the J end lost 2 bases, and 12 bases lay between the germline ends. The CDR3 here is CASSQTGSWNYGYTF. As DNA, the CDR3 is TGCGCCAGCAGCCAAACAGGGTCGTGGAACTATGGCTACACCTTC.

There are a few counts of this clone. The chain combines TRBV19 with TRBJ2-1, with TRBD2 matching over 8 bases. CDR3 length: 12 residues. J lost 9 bases, V lost 3 bases, and 1 base had no gene match. Germline lookup yields CDR1 LNHDA and CDR2 SQIVND (reference sequence). The CDR3 sequence: CASSMAGGEQFF. The CDR3 nucleotides read TGTGCCAGTAGTATGGCGGGGGGTGAGCAGTTCTTC.

The V gene is TRBV2, the J gene TRBJ1-5; 9 bases fit TRBD1. This CDR3 is built from 15 residues. V lost 7 bases, J lost 1 base, and 5 bases stayed unmatched. The V gene's germline CDR1 is SNHLY and CDR2 FYNNEI. The DNA for the CDR3 is TGTGCCAGCAAAAAGGGACAGGGAAGCAATCAGCCCCAGCATTTT. Its translation: CASKKGQGSNQPQHF. Together with reference TRBV2 and TRBJ1-5, the CDR3 gives the full variable domain: EPEVTQTPSHQVTQMGQEVILRCVPISNHLYFYWYRQILGQKVEFLVSFYNNEISEKSEIFDDQFSVERPDGSNFTLKIRSTKLEDSAMYFCASKKGQGSNQPQHFGDGTRLSIL.

The V and J genes are TRBV7-2 and TRBJ2-2; 7 nucleotides line up with TRBD2. The length of the CDR3 is 14 residues. The J segment lost 5 bases and the V segment lost 4 bases, leaving 4 bases of the junction unmatched. The V gene's germline CDR1 is SGHTA and CDR2 FQGNSA. The CDR3: CASSSDGGTGELFF. DNA of the CDR3: TGTGCCAGCAGCTCGGACGGGGGGACCGGGGAGCTGTTTTTT.

V is TRBV5-4 and J is TRBJ2-5, with 9 bases that match TRBD1. CDR1 and CDR2 (germline): SGHNT, YYREEE (reference sequence). With V trimmed by 4 bases and J by 5 bases, 12 bases remained unmatched. CDR3 size: 16 residues. CDR3 loop: CASSRTDRGERETQYF. CDR3 sequence (DNA): TGTGCCAGCAGCAGGACGGACAGGGGTGAGAGGGAGACCCAGTACTTC.

The rearrangement uses TRBV13 and TRBJ1-1, with D hard to call. The germline gives CDR1 PRHDT, CDR2 FYEKMQ (reference sequence). The germline V and J ends were trimmed by 0 bases and 1 base, with 6 bases remaining between them. CDR3 length: 14 residues. In DNA, the CDR3 is TGTGCCAGCAGCTTAGGTGAGGAGAACACTGAAGCTTTCTTT. Amino acids: CASSLGEENTEAFF.

This chain joins TRBV5-1 and TRBJ2-7; 9 bases line up with TRBD2. The germline gives CDR1 SGHRS, CDR2 YFSETQ. Unmatched junction bases numbered 11, after V lost 2 bases and J lost 2 bases. The CDR3 totals 17 residues. The CDR3 sequence: CASSFGKVAGGPYEQYF. The CDR3 DNA follows: TGCGCCAGCAGCTTTGGGAAGGTGGCGGGAGGGCCCTACGAGCAGTACTTC.

This chain links TRBV6-5 with TRBJ2-4, with 12 bases identical to TRBD2. The V and J ends lost 10 bases and 1 base, in that order; junction bases with no gene match: 5. Germline V lookup: CDR1 MNHEY, CDR2 SVGAGI. This CDR3 comprises 15 residues. CDR3 sequence: CATLAGGPAKNIQYF. CDR3 DNA: TGTGCCACTCTAGCGGGAGGGCCGGCCAAAAACATTCAGTACTTC.